The sequence of this T cell receptor beta chain was determined in a study of blood T cells in healthy people across ages. Study results and caveats: A conclusive naive versus antigen-experienced comparison was prevented by the unsorted PBMCs. Diversity of TCR beta per million T cells declined in a roughly linear way with age.

In regard to this clonotype: The antigen remains unidentified.

V dropped 2 bases and J dropped 4 bases, with 11 bases sitting between them. This CDR3 is 14 amino acids long. Germline assignment: CDR1 SEHNR and CDR2 FQNEAQ (reference sequence). A sample-barcoded 5' primer and a J-beta primer mix were used in a second PCR of roughly 7 to 12 cycles. A template-switch adaptor containing 12 random nucleotides labeled each cDNA molecule. TCRdb recomputed calls from the 5' RACE reads with MiXCR, one row per CDR3 protein. The sample contains some 1,500,000 distinct CDR3 sequences, approximately 43% of which appear only once. The source material was blood. This TCR came from a woman aged 18 to 35 in good health. The rearrangement links TRBV7-9 to TRBJ1-2; no clear D gene. CDR3 bases: TGTGCCAGCAGCTTAATGGACGGGCCCTATGGCTACACCTTC. The encoded protein is CASSLMDGPYGYTF. The full variable domain, with the rest looked up from reference TRBV7-9 and TRBJ1-2, is DTGVSQNPRHKITKRGQNVTFRCDPISEHNRLYWYRQTLGQGPEFLTYFQNEAQLEKSRLLSDRFSAERPKGSFSTLEIQRTEQGDSAMYLCASSLMDGPYGYTFGSGTRLTVV.